The clone carrying this T cell receptor (beta chain) was detected only a few times. Its matching antigen is unknown. CDR3 size: 16 residues. Germline lookup yields CDR1 DFQATT and CDR2 SNEGSKA (reference sequence). With 0 bases removed from V and 8 bases from J, the gap between germline ends came to 21 bases. The sample belongs to a study of T cell repertoires in cytomegalovirus infection. Regarding the study as a whole: Clonotypes of TCR beta that were HLA-C-restricted and CMV-specific dominated the ex vivo response.

TCRdb passed the reads through MiXCR, listing each CDR3 protein once. In the table there are fewer than 350,000 distinct CDR3 sequences, 8% to 10% of which are singletons. The sample consisted of PBMCs. The TCR sequence derives from a human donor in good health (CMV status not recorded). Some clones in this sample may be carry-over from other donors' samples. The chain uses TRBV20-1 and TRBJ2-3, with D possibly TRBD2 on 6 matching bases. The CDR3 loop reads CSARDWTTHRGATQYF. The CDR3 DNA follows: TGCAGTGCTAGAGATTGGACTACCCACCGTGGCGCTACGCAGTATTTT.